This T cell receptor beta chain was sequenced for a study of radiotherapy plus CTLA-4 blockade in lung cancer (dated by TCRdb to between 2017 and 2018). Background on the whole study: Objective responses occurred in roughly 19% of enrolled patients, and 25% to 40% achieved disease control.

Results the study describes overall, beyond this receptor: After treatment with radiotherapy and ipilimumab, TCR clones that originated in tumors expanded in peripheral blood. Early dynamic changes in blood T cell clones, together with increased serum interferon-beta after radiation, were reported as the strongest predictors of response.

V is cut back by 6 bases and J by 4 bases, with 10 bases in the junction unmatched. From cysteine to phenylalanine, the CDR3 is 15 amino acids long. This entry keeps only the CDR3 DNA: 45 bases, framed from base 1. Sequences SGHTA (CDR1) and FQGNSA (CDR2) are obtained from the germline V gene. A note on this clone: Its antigen specificity is not known. Base qualities are not recorded, but no much larger clone differs from it by a single base.

In this study, focal radiation therapy paired with CTLA-4 blockade (ipilimumab) was tested in patients who had chemo-refractory metastatic non-small-cell lung cancer. Receptors were amplified or captured by the immunoSEQ multiplex PCR assay. In its TCRdb copy, this immuneACCESS table keeps in-frame sequences only and misses some clones. Where compared with another copy, unresolved V genes explain less than half of these, and the others have no known cause. The sample table records approximately 76,000 clones; 60% to 85% of these occur just once. Jointly, the top ten make up 4% of the sample. The V and J genes are TRBV7-2 and TRBJ2-5, with 8 central nucleotides matching TRBD2. Sequences were derived from peripheral blood, sampled from a patient treated with radiotherapy plus ipilimumab. This receptor was taken from a human donor with non-small cell lung cancer who had a partial response to radiotherapy plus ipilimumab. Some clones in this sample may be carry-over from other donors' samples. This receptor carries the CDR3 CASSTAGTRSETQYF. The nucleotide sequence is TGTGCCAGCAGTACCGCCGGGACTAGATCAGAGACCCAGTACTTC.